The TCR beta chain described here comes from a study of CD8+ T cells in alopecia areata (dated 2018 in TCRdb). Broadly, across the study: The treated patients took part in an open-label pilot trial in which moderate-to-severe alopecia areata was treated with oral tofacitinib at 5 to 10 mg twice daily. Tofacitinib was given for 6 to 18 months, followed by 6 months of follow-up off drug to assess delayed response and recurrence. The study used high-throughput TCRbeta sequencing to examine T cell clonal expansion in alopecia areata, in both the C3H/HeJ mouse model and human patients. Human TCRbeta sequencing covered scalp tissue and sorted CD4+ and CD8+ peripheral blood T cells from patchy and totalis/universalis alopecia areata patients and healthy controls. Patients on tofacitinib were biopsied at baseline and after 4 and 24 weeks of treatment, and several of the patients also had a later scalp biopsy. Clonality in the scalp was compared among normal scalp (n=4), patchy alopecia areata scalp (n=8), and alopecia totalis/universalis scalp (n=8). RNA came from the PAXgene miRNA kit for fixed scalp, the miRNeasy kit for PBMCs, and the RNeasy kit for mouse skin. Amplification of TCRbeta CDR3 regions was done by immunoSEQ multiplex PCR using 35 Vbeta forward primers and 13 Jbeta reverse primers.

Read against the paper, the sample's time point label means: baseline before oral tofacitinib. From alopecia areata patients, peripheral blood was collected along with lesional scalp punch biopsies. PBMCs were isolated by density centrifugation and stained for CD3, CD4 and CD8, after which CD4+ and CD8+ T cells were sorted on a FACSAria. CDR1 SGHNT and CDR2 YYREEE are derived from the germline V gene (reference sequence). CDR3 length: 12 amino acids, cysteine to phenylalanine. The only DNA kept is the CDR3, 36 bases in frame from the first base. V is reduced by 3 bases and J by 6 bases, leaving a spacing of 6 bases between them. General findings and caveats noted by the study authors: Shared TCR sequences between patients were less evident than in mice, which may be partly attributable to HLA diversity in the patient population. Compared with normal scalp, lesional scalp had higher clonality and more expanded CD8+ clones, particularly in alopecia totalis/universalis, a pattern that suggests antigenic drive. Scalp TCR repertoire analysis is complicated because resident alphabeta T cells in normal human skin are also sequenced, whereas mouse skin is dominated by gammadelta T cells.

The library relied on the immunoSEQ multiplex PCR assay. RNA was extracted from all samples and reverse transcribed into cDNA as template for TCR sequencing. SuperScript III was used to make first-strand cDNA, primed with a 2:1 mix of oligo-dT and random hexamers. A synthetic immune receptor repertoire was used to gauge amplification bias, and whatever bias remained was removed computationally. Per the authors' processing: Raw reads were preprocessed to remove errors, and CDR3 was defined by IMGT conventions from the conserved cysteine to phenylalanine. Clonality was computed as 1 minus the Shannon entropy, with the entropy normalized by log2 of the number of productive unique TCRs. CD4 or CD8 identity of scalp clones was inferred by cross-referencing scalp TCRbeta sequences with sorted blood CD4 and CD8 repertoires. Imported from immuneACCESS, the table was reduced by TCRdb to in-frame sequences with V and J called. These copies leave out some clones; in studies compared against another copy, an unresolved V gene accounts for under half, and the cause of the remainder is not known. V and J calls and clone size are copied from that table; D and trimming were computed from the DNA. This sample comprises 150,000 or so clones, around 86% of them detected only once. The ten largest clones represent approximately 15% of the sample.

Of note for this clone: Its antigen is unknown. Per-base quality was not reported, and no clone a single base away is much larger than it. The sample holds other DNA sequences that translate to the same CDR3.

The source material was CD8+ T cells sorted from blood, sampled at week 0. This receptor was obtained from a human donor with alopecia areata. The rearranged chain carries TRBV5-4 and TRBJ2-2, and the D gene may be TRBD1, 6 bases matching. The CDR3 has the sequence CASSWGPGELFF. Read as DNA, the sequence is TGTGCCAGCAGCTGGGGGCCCGGGGAGCTGTTTTTT.